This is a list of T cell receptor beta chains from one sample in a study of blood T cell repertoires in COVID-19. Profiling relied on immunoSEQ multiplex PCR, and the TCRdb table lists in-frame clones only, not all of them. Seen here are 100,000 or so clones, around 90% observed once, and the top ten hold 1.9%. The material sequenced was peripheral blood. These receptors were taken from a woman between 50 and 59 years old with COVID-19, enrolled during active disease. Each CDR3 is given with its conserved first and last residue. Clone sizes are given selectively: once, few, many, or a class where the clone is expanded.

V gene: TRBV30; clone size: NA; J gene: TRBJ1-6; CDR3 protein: CAWTPTGHHNSPLHF
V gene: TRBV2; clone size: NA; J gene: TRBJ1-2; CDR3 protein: CASSLPTGKGYGYTF
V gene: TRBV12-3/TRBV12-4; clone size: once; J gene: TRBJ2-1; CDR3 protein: CASRGGGAVEQFF
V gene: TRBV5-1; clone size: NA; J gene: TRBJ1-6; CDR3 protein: CASSPGQKYSPLHF
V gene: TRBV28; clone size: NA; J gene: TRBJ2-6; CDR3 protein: CASSPPDIWGHSGANVLTF
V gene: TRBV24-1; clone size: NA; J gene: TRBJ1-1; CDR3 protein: CATSDLGGIEAFF
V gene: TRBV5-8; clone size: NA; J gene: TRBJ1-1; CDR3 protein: CASRLGGNLEGTEAFF
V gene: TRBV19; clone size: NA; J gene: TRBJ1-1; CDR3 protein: CASTAGRMNTEAFF
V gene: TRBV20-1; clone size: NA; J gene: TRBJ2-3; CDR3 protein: CSASGTGTTDTQYF
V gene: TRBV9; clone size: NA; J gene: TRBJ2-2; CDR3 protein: CASSVVAEFAGELFF
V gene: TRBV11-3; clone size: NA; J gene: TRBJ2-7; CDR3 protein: CASSLDHRGEGDEQYF
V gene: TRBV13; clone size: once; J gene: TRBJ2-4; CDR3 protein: CASSLRGAKNIQYF
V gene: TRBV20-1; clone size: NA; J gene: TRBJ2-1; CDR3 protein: CSASVTSGGAYNEQFF
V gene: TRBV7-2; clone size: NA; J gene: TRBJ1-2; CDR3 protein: CASSLQGAYGYTF
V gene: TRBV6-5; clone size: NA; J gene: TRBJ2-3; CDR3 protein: CASGLAGGLTQYF
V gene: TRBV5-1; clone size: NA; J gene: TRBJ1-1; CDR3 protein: CASSLTVEAEAFF
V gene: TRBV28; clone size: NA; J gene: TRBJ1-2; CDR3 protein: CASSSMTGAYGYTF
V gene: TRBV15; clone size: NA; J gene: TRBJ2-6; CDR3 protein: CATSTGDRSSGANVLTF
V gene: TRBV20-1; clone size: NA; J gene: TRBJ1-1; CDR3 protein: CSAGTGWVF
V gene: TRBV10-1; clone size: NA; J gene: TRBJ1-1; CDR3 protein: CASSEARAGVSEAFF
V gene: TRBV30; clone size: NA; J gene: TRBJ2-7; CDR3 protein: CAWSRGDRGHEQYF
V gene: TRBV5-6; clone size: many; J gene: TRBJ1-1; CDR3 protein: CASSTGLREAFF
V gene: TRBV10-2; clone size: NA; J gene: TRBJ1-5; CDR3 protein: CARSEVGGATGGRNSNQPQHF
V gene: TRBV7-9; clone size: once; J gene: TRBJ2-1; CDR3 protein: CASSLNPGNEQFF
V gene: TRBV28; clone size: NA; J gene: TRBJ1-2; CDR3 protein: CASSLSVGGTYTF
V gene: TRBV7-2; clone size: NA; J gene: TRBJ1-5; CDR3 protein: CASSRGLSNQPQHF
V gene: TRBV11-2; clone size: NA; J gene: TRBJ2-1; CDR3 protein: CASSLSRTSGGYNEQFF
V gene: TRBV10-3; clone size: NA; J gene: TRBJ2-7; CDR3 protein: CAIRGTGGEQYF
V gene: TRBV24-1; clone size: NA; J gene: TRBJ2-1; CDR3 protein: CATSGSSGPYNEQFF
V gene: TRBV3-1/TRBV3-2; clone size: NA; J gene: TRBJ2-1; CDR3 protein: CASSQDLSRNNEQFF
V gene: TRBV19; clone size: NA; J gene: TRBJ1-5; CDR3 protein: CASSIVRGRTGNQPQHF
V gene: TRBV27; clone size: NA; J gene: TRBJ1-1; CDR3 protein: CASSFLDTLGTEAFF
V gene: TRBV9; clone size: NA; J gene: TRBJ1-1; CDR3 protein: CASRNSNTEAFF
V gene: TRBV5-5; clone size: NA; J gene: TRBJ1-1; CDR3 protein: CASSSAIGTARTETEAFF
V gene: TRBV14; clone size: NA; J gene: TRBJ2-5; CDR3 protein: CASSQAGLDRVGTQYF
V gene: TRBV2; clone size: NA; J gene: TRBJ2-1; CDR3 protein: CASSSAYNEQFF
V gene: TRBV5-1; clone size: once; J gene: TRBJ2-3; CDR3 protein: CASSLIGTSSDTQYF
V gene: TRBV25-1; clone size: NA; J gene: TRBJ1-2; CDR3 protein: CASSAPRGLSIYGYTF
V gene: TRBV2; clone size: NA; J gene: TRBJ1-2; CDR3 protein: CASKSRISYGYTF
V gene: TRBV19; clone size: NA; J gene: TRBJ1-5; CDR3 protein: CASSISTTTNQPQHF
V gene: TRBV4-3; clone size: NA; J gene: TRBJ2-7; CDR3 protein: CASSQVHRDSAYEQYF
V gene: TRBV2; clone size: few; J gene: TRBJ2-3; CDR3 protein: CASGVAGIFTDTQYF
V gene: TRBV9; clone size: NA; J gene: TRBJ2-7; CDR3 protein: CASASGGPSEQYF
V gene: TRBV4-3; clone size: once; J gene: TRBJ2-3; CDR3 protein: CASSQEGIAGADTQYF
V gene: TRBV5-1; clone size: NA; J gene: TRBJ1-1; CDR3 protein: CASSLAGRANTEAFF
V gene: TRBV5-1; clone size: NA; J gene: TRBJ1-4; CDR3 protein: CASSMDRDATNEKLFF
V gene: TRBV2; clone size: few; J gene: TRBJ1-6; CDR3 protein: CASSEDRVSPLHF
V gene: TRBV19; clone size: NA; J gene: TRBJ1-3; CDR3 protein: CASSMTWTGSGNTIYF
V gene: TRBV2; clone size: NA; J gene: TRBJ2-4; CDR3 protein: CASSVGGQGGNIQYF
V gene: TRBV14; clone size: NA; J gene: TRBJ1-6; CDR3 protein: CASGEIRARNSPLHF
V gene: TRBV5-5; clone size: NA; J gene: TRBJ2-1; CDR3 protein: CASSPGGSSYNEQFF
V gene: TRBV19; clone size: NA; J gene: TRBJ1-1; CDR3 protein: CASSRGSNTEAFF
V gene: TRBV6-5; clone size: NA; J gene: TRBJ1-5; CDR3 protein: CASSRRGSNQPQHF
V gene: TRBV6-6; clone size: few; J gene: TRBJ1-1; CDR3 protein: CASSYSKGRGYTEAFF
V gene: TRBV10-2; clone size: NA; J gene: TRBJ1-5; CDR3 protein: CASSEWPAGLESNQPQHF
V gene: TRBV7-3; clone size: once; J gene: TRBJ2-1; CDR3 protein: CASSLDSSYNEQFF
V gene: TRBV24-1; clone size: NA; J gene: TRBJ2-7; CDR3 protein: CATSESGREQYF